Sequencing of this T cell receptor beta chain was carried out in a study of PD-1 blockade in classical Hodgkin lymphoma (dated by TCRdb to the early 2020s). Study-wide context: To define a peripheral blood immune signature of response to PD-1 blockade in classical Hodgkin lymphoma, the study combined TCR beta sequencing with CyTOF.

Genomic DNA was isolated using the Qiagen DNeasy kit from unsorted PBMCs as well as from negatively selected CD4+ and CD8+ fractions. TCR beta CDR3 regions were subjected to amplification by immunoSEQ multiplex PCR with primers that anneal to V and J segments. A synthetic immune receptor repertoire was used to minimize amplification bias, and any remaining bias was removed computationally after sequencing. Per the source publication's procedure: Repertoire diversity was quantified as the Shannon entropy index using custom Python scripts. Unsorted, CD4+ and CD8+ repertoires were analyzed separately, except for combined analyses in which CD4+ and CD8+ sequences were merged in silico. TCRdb took over this immuneACCESS table, retaining in-frame rearrangements with V and J assigned. Such tables are incomplete; in checked studies, under half of the missing clones stem from an unresolved V gene, and the remainder is unexplained. That table supplies the V and J calls and clone size; D and trimming were determined from the DNA. In all, the sample holds about 25,000 clones, and about 94% of those were seen once. The ten biggest clones cover approximately 4% of the sample.

The intended sense of this specimen's time point label: newly diagnosed, previously untreated cHL patient sample. To serve as a comparison group for the relapsed/refractory trial patients, PBMCs were sequenced from patients with newly diagnosed, previously untreated classical Hodgkin lymphoma. Peripheral blood was collected in 8 mL Vacutainer Cell Preparation Tubes, from which PBMCs were isolated by centrifugation and then cryopreserved. Trimming removed 5 bases from V and 2 bases from J, leaving 12 bases between the germline ends. Including cysteine and phenylalanine, the CDR3 has 14 amino acids. The CDR3 DNA has 42 bases and is translated from base 1. The germline V gene yields MNHNS for CDR1 and SASEGT for CDR2. Broader findings and caveats from the paper: Baseline TCR diversity was reported as lower in newly diagnosed patients than in healthy donors, and lower still in relapsed/refractory patients. The study was limited to a single clinical trial cohort, and causes of repertoire differences, possibly disease activity or prior therapy, remained undefined.

A word on this clone: Its antigen is unknown. No base quality values were provided; no much bigger clone lies one nucleotide off.

Sample: peripheral blood mononuclear cells (PBMCs). This TCR derives from a human donor with classical Hodgkin lymphoma. The sequence is built from TRBV6-1 and TRBJ2-5; the D gene is perhaps TRBD1 or TRBD2, each of them matching over 5 bases. The DNA sequence reads TGTGCCAGCAGTCTGTCGGGGCCTCAAGAGACCCAGTACTTC. Translated, it gives CASSLSGPQETQYF.